Below, 21 T cell receptor beta chains from the same sample are listed, as sequenced in a study of Ad26.COV2.S vaccination and SARS-CoV-2 variants. Some clones are missing from TCRdb's copy, which holds only in-frame ones; the method was immunoSEQ multiplex PCR. Here the sample spans 300,000 to 350,000 clones, roughly 88% being singletons. The sample's treatment: around 19 received Ad26.COV2.S at low or high dose, single or two shots; 5 received placebo; per-sample allocation not given. The study sampled participants on day 63 after the first vaccine or placebo injection. This material consisted of peripheral blood, taken in a trial of Ad26.COV2.S vaccine versus placebo. These receptors originate from a person aged 18 to 59 who received the Ad26.COV2.S COVID-19 vaccine or a placebo.

The rearrangement joins TRBV30 to TRBJ2-3; D could derive from TRBD1 or TRBD2 (6 bases each). CDR1 is GTSNPN, CDR2 SVGIG, per germline (reference sequence). The CDR3 is 15 residues long. Between the trimmed V and J ends, which lost 2 bases and 10 bases, there was a span of 22 bases. The CDR3 nucleotides are TGTGCCTGGAGTTACCCGGGACTCCCTAGGGGGGCGCAGTATTTT. Amino acids: CAWSYPGLPRGAQYF.

The genes are TRBV7-3 and TRBJ2-2; D is perhaps TRBD1 (6 bases). V was shortened by 5 bases and J by 7 bases, with 17 bases between the two germline ends. Germline assignment: CDR1 SGHTA and CDR2 FQGTGA. This CDR3 region has 15 residues. For the CDR3, the DNA is TGTGCCAGCAGCGTTACAGGGAACCAAATCGGGGAGCTGTTTTTT. Encoded protein: CASSVTGNQIGELFF.

This chain uses TRBV19 with TRBJ1-1, with 8 bases fitting TRBD1. V lost 6 bases and J lost 4; bases outside the gene matches: 19. Germline V CDR1 and CDR2: LNHDA, SQIVND (reference sequence). CDR3 length: 18 amino acids. The chain's CDR3 is CASRRLGGFGQGGTEAFF. The CDR3 coding sequence is TGTGCCAGTAGGAGATTGGGGGGTTTCGGACAGGGCGGCACTGAAGCTTTCTTT.

This chain connects TRBV18 to TRBJ1-1, with TRBD1 as a possible D gene (5 bases). With 0 bases removed from V and 0 bases from J, the gap between germline ends came to 26 bases. Germline values: CDR1 KGHSH, CDR2 LQKENI. This CDR3 region has 21 residues. The CDR3 bases are TGTGCCAGCTCACCACCGGGCAGCCACCGCCCGGGGGATTACATGAACACTGAAGCTTTCTTT. The encoded protein is CASSPPGSHRPGDYMNTEAFF.

The chain employs TRBV6-5 and TRBJ2-7, with no clear D. The CDR3 has 14 amino acids. The germline V gene has CDR1 MNHEY and CDR2 SVGAGI. As DNA, the CDR3 is TGTGCTGCAGTGCCTGATACCCAACAATACGAGCAGTACGTC. It translates to CAAVPDTQQYEQYV.

The rearrangement joins TRBV20-1 to TRBJ1-1; D ambiguous. This CDR3 is 11 amino acids long. CDR1 and CDR2 (germline): DFQATT, SNEGSKA (reference sequence). Between the trimmed V and J ends, which lost 2 bases and 3 bases, there was a span of 4 bases. The CDR3 sequence: CSARLYTEAFF. Here the CDR3 DNA reads TGCAGTGCTAGACTCTACACTGAAGCTTTCTTT.

The chain combines TRBV6-5 with TRBJ2-3; 7 nucleotides match TRBD2. The germline gives CDR1 MNHEY, CDR2 SVGAGI. V gave up 7 bases and J gave up 4 bases; unmatched junction bases: 8. The CDR3 is made up of 14 amino acids. DNA for the CDR3: TGTGCCAGCAAAAGGACTAGTGTCTCAGATACGCAGTATTTT. It is translated as CASKRTSVSDTQYF.

This clone was seen a few times. The J gene is TRBJ2-5, the V gene TRBV4-3, with TRBD2 matching over 9 bases. The CDR3 is 16 amino acids. The ends lost 0 bases at V and 9 bases at J; junction bases unmatched: 11. The germline gives CDR1 LGHNA, CDR2 YSLEER. CDR3 in DNA: TGCGCCAGCAGCCAAGAAAGTGAGCGGGGGGTCGGGGCCCAGTACTTC. Encoded protein: CASSQESERGVGAQYF.

The genes are TRBV3-1 (or the pseudogene TRBV3-2) and TRBJ2-1; the match to TRBD1 covers 8 bases. The V gene's germline CDR1 is LGHDT and CDR2 YNNKEL (reference sequence). CDR3 length: 17 residues. V shed 4 bases, J shed 7 bases, and the junction held 15 bases outside the gene matches. Here the CDR3 reads CASSPRLYQGAWNEQFF. The CDR3, as DNA: TGTGCCAGCAGCCCGAGACTATACCAGGGGGCTTGGAATGAGCAGTTCTTC.

This clone was observed once. This sequence joins TRBV13 and TRBJ1-2; TRBD1 aligns across 11 bases. Germline V lookup: CDR1 PRHDT, CDR2 FYEKMQ (reference sequence). The CDR3 spans 15 residues. J gave up 8 bases and V 0 bases, and 5 bases lay outside the gene matches. In DNA form, the CDR3 reads TGTGCCAGCAGCTTAGGCTGGACAGGGGGCAGAGGCTACACCTTC. Translation: CASSLGWTGGRGYTF.

CDR3 nucleotides: TGTGCCACCAGCAGAGAATTTTTCCAGGGAAACGAGCAGTACTTC. Translation gives CATSREFFQGNEQYF. The chain employs TRBV15 and TRBJ2-7; D might be TRBD1 (5 bases). The CDR3 has 15 residues. The germline V gene encodes CDR1 LNHNV and CDR2 YYDKDF (reference sequence). V was pared by 0 bases and J by 5 bases, with 14 bases between.

V is TRBV5-6 and J is TRBJ1-6, with 7 nucleotides matching TRBD1. Per the germline V gene, CDR1 is SGHDT and CDR2 is YYEEEE. Unmatched junction bases numbered 11, after V lost 7 bases and J lost 10 bases. The length of the CDR3 is 14 residues. DNA of the CDR3: TGTGCCAGCCGGCGGAGGGGGCGGGAATCACCCCTCCACTTT. Protein product: CASRRRGRESPLHF.

This rearrangement joins TRBV27 to TRBJ2-1; TRBD2 matches at 8 bases. The ends lost 7 bases at V and 7 bases at J; junction bases unmatched: 15. CDR1 and CDR2 from the germline V gene are MNHEY and SMNVEV (reference sequence). The CDR3 has 16 residues. CDR3 residues: CASTYAAGGDGNEQFF. Written as DNA, the CDR3 is TGTGCCAGCACCTACGCCGCGGGGGGCGACGGTAATGAGCAGTTCTTC.

This chain links TRBV7-2 with TRBJ2-1, with TRBD2 matching 9 bases. V dropped 3 bases and J dropped 0; count of bases not matched to a gene: 0. This CDR3 contains 15 residues. Germline V gene data show CDR1 as SGHTA and CDR2 as FQGNSA. CDR3 sequence reads: CASSFSGGSYNEQFF. The CDR3, as DNA: TGTGCCAGCAGCTTTAGCGGGGGCTCCTACAATGAGCAGTTCTTC. Combining the CDR3 with reference TRBV7-2 and TRBJ2-1 gives the whole variable domain GAGVSQSPSNKVTEKGKDVELRCDPISGHTALYWYRQSLGQGLEFLIYFQGNSAPDKSGLPSDRFSAERTGGSVSTLTIQRTQQEDSAVYLCASSFSGGSYNEQFFGPGTRLTVL.

This clone was picked up a small number of times. V gene TRBV7-2 combines with J gene TRBJ1-3; D is possibly TRBD1 (6 bases). This CDR3 is built from 17 residues. V gave up 5 bases and J gave up 4 bases, with 21 bases separating them. In germline, CDR1 is SGHTA, CDR2 FQGNSA. CDR3 protein: CASSPKSLRGIGNTIYF. CDR3 nucleotide sequence: TGTGCCAGCAGCCCTAAATCCCTAAGGGGGATAGGAAACACCATATATTTT.

This sequence joins TRBV29-1 and TRBJ1-2; tentatively, D is TRBD1 (6 bases). Germline V gene data show CDR1 as SQVTM and CDR2 as ANQGSEA. V was cut by 8 bases and J by 3 bases, with 19 bases left in between. The CDR3 totals 14 residues. The CDR3 protein is CSHVGGSGDYGYTF. In nucleotides, the CDR3 is TGCAGCCATGTTGGGGGGTCAGGGGACTATGGCTACACCTTC.

This clone was counted a single time. The chain couples TRBV6-5 to TRBJ2-3, with a tentative D call TRBD1 (6 bases). This CDR3 has 16 amino acids. From germline, CDR1 is MNHEY and CDR2 SVGAGI. With 0 bases removed from V and 3 bases from J, the gap between germline ends came to 13 bases. In DNA, the CDR3 is TGTGCCAGCAGTTACTCAAGTCAGGGGCGGACAGATACGCAGTATTTT. Encoded protein: CASSYSSQGRTDTQYF.

This clone was seen once. This chain links TRBV5-1 with TRBJ2-5, with D possibly TRBD1 on 6 matching bases. There are 13 residues in the CDR3. Germline CDR1 SGHRS, CDR2 YFSETQ. Trimming took 5 bases from V and 2 from J, leaving 10 bases between them. In DNA form, the CDR3 reads TGCGCCAGCAGTAAGAGGGGGCAAGAGACCCAGTACTTC. Translated, it gives CASSKRGQETQYF.

The J gene is TRBJ1-1, the V gene TRBV6-5, with D maybe TRBD1 (6 bases). From germline, CDR1 is MNHEY and CDR2 SVGAGI. V lost 0 bases to trimming and J lost 5 bases, with 13 bases between them. The CDR3 spans 15 residues. The CDR3 sequence: CASSYSRGGWTEAFF. The DNA for the CDR3 is TGTGCCAGCAGTTACTCGAGGGGGGGGTGGACTGAAGCTTTCTTT.

This rearrangement joins TRBV7-9 to TRBJ1-2; TRBD1 agrees at 7 bases. Looked up from germline, CDR1 is SEHNR and CDR2 is FQNEAQ (reference sequence). Trimming took 2 bases from V and 0 from J; bases not matched to a gene: 6. The CDR3 is 16 amino acids. CDR3 loop: CASSLSTGEANYGYTF. Here the CDR3 DNA reads TGTGCCAGCAGCTTATCAACAGGGGAAGCTAACTATGGCTACACCTTC.

This clone was seen only once. The rearrangement links TRBV7-6 to TRBJ2-1, with 8 nucleotides matching TRBD1. J was trimmed by 1 base and V by 4 bases; bases with no gene match: 6. The CDR3 runs 16 residues. Germline CDR1 SGHVS, CDR2 FNYEAQ. CDR3 amino acids: CASSSQTGVSYNEQFF. DNA of the CDR3: TGTGCCAGCAGCTCCCAGACAGGGGTGTCCTACAATGAGCAGTTCTTC.